These 29 T cell receptor beta chains share one sample of origin, sequenced in a study of shared clonotypes between healthy human individuals. TCRdb's table, derived via immunoSEQ multiplex PCR, lists solely in-frame clones and lacks some. The sample includes just over 2,000,000 clones, about 95% of them seen just once. Cells designated naive CD8 were CD45RO-negative and were positively selected for CCR7, with terminally differentiated effector memory CD45RA+ cells excluded. Sequencing was done on a sample of naive CD8+ T cells sorted from blood. The receptors derive from a man younger than 30 in good health.

The sample holds one count of this clone. V and J are TRBV28 and TRBJ2-7; 11 nucleotides align to TRBD1. This CDR3 comprises 17 residues. Germline lookup yields CDR1 MDHEN and CDR2 SYDVKM. Trimming at V came to 4 bases and at J to 6 bases, leaving 14 bases not matched to a gene. The CDR3 sequence is CASSSRLEGQGGGEQYF. In nucleotides, the CDR3 is TGTGCCAGCAGTTCACGACTAGAGGGACAGGGGGGCGGCGAGCAGTACTTC.

To note about this clone: A clone one base away is much larger, so this may be a read error. The J gene is TRBJ2-2, the V gene TRBV5-4; D uncertain. CDR1 is SGHNT and CDR2 is YYREEE in the germline V gene (reference sequence). V was pared by 4 bases and J by 2 bases, with 3 bases between. The CDR3 runs to 12 residues. CDR3 loop: CASSANTGELFF. The DNA for the CDR3 is TGTGCCAGCAGCGCAAACACCGGGGAGCTGTTTTTT.

The genes are TRBV7-9 and TRBJ1-2; possible D gene TRBD1, 5 bases. The CDR3 length is 14 residues. Germline V CDR1 and CDR2: SEHNR, FQNEAQ (reference sequence). V was trimmed by 3 bases and J by 3 bases, leaving 11 bases between them. In nucleotides, the CDR3 is TGTGCCAGCAGCTTCCTTGGGGACGACTATGGCTACACCTTC. Translated: CASSFLGDDYGYTF.

On this clone: The same CDR3 arises from other DNA sequences in this sample as well. The rearrangement uses TRBV7-9 and TRBJ2-7; weak D call: TRBD1 (5 bases). CDR3 length equals 13 residues. V was clipped by 0 bases and J by 4 bases, with 7 bases between them. Germline values: CDR1 SEHNR, CDR2 FQNEAQ (reference sequence). CDR3 bases: TGTGCCAGCAGCTTAGCCAGGGCTTACGAGCAGTACTTC. This translates into CASSLARAYEQYF.

Notes on this clone: Other DNA sequences from this sample encode an identical CDR3 as well. The gene calls are TRBV9 and TRBJ2-7; D is uncertain. The V gene's germline CDR1 is SGDLS and CDR2 YYNGEE. The germline V and J ends were trimmed by 0 bases and 0 bases, with 7 bases remaining between them. The CDR3 consists of 14 residues. The CDR3 is CASSVGSASYEQYF. DNA of the CDR3: TGTGCCAGCAGCGTAGGCTCTGCCTCCTACGAGCAGTACTTC.

This clone was detected only once. The genes are TRBV5-1 and TRBJ2-1, with TRBD2 as a possible D gene (6 bases). Germline V lookup: CDR1 SGHRS, CDR2 YFSETQ. The CDR3 spans 16 residues. V dropped 4 bases and J dropped 2 bases, with 16 bases sitting between them. DNA of the CDR3: TGCGCCAGCAGCCTGGGACTTTCCTCAACCTACAATGAGCAGTTCTTC. This translates into CASSLGLSSTYNEQFF.

The genes are TRBV10-3 and TRBJ1-2; maybe TRBD1 (5 bases). Germline loops: CDR1 ENHRY, CDR2 SYGVKD. This CDR3 spans 11 amino acids. V was cut by 7 bases and J by 6 bases, with 9 bases left in between. In nucleotides, the CDR3 is TGTGCCATCAAGGTAGGGGATGGCTACACCTTC. Translation gives CAIKVGDGYTF.

The chain carries TRBV11-2 and TRBJ2-1, with TRBD1 matching over 7 bases. The CDR3 length is 14 residues. The germline V gene has CDR1 SGHAT and CDR2 FQNNGV. The V segment lost 4 bases and the J segment 5 bases; nucleotides outside the gene matches: 5. CDR3 region: CASSSGQRNNEQFF. The CDR3 DNA sequence: TGTGCCAGCAGCTCGGGACAGCGGAACAATGAGCAGTTCTTC.

This chain uses TRBV7-9 with TRBJ1-3; D ambiguous. The CDR3 totals 15 residues. V lost 5 bases, J lost 4 bases, and 15 bases lay in between. Germline CDR1 SEHNR, CDR2 FQNEAQ (reference sequence). CDR3 in amino acids: CASSAPGVKGNTIYF. The CDR3 coding sequence is TGTGCCAGCAGCGCCCCCGGAGTCAAGGGAAACACCATATATTTT.

Concerning this clone: Other DNA sequences in the sample encode the same CDR3. For the CDR3, the DNA is TGTGCCAGCAGTCCCTCAGCGGGGGTGAGCTCCTACGAGCAGTACTTC. This encodes CASSPSAGVSSYEQYF. V gene TRBV27 combines with J gene TRBJ2-7, with TRBD2 matching over 8 bases. This CDR3 spans 16 amino acids. Losses at the gene ends were 5 bases for V and 0 bases for J; bases not matched to a gene: 9. Germline CDR1 MNHEY, CDR2 SMNVEV (reference sequence).

The gene calls are TRBV5-1 and TRBJ2-7, with D tentatively TRBD1 (6 bases). The V end lost 2 bases, the J end lost 0 bases, and 12 bases lay between the germline ends. Germline values: CDR1 SGHRS, CDR2 YFSETQ. CDR3 length equals 15 residues. The CDR3 spells CASSFPDSSSYEQYF. The DNA of the CDR3 is TGCGCCAGCAGCTTTCCGGACAGTAGCTCCTACGAGCAGTACTTC.

As DNA, the CDR3 is TGTGCCAGCAGCTTTTTGGCTAGCGGGAGGGCCAAGTTCGATGAGCAGTTCTTC. Its translation is CASSFLASGRAKFDEQFF. V and J are TRBV5-6 and TRBJ2-1, with TRBD2 matching 12 bases. The CDR3 is 18 residues long. J was trimmed by 8 bases and V by 2 bases; bases with no gene match: 14. Germline V gene data show CDR1 as SGHDT and CDR2 as YYEEEE.

The genes are TRBV7-9 and TRBJ2-1; TRBD1 matches at 9 bases. Germline CDR1 SEHNR, CDR2 FQNEAQ (reference sequence). CDR3 length: 15 residues. Trimming took 5 bases from V and 9 from J; bases not matched to a gene: 11. CDR3 sequence reads: CASSAGQGRRTEQFF. In nucleotides, the CDR3 is TGTGCCAGCAGCGCCGGACAGGGGCGGAGGACTGAGCAGTTCTTC.

The rearrangement joins TRBV4-2 to TRBJ2-3; TRBD2 is a possible D gene (5 bases). The V gene lost 1 base and the J gene lost 2 bases, with 16 bases spanning the gap. Per germline, CDR1 LGHNA and CDR2 YNFKEQ. The CDR3 consists of 17 residues. The CDR3 spells CASSQGSETMNTDTQYF. CDR3 nucleotides: TGTGCCAGCAGCCAAGGGTCGGAGACTATGAACACAGATACGCAGTATTTT.

This chain links TRBV2 with TRBJ2-5; D is undetermined. V lost 7 bases to trimming and J lost 3 bases, with 9 bases between them. The CDR3 is made up of 12 amino acids. The V gene's germline CDR1 is SNHLY and CDR2 FYNNEI. The CDR3 bases are TGTGCCAGCATGAAAGACAAAGAGACCCAGTACTTC. Translated: CASMKDKETQYF.

J is TRBJ2-1 and V is TRBV28, with D maybe TRBD1 (6 bases). CDR1 is MDHEN and CDR2 is SYDVKM in the germline V gene. The CDR3 is 15 amino acids. Trimming took 6 bases from V and 3 from J, leaving 15 bases between them. The CDR3 region has the DNA TGTGCCAGCAGAATCCGGGACACTGACTACAATGAGCAGTTCTTC. This gives the protein CASRIRDTDYNEQFF.

This clone was recorded only once. The chain has TRBV29-1 and TRBJ2-1, with TRBD1 identical over 8 bases. Germline values: CDR1 SQVTM, CDR2 ANQGSEA. The CDR3 totals 14 residues. V lost 3 bases to trimming and J lost 8 bases; unmatched junction nucleotides: 9. CDR3 sequence reads: CSVESRQGKHEQFF. The CDR3 DNA sequence: TGCAGCGTTGAGTCGAGACAGGGGAAGCATGAGCAGTTCTTC.

The CDR3 spells CASISIAGPTDTQYF. The CDR3 DNA reads TGTGCCAGCATTTCTATAGCGGGCCCCACAGATACGCAGTATTTT. The chain is built from TRBV21-1 and TRBJ2-3; the table's TRBD2 call for D was not verified on the DNA. TRBV21-1 is classified as a pseudogene. This CDR3 is 15 amino acids long.

The chain is built from TRBV7-9 and TRBJ2-7; D perhaps matches TRBD1 (5 bases). Germline CDR1 SEHNR, CDR2 FQNEAQ (reference sequence). There are 15 residues in the CDR3. V was shortened by 4 bases and J by 0 bases, with 13 bases between the two germline ends. DNA for the CDR3: TGTGCCAGCAGCTCCACCCAGGGCAGCTCCTACGAGCAGTACTTC. As protein: CASSSTQGSSYEQYF.

The chain couples TRBV10-3 to TRBJ1-6, with D perhaps TRBD1 (5 bases). Per the germline V gene, CDR1 is ENHRY and CDR2 is SYGVKD. This CDR3 region has 17 residues. Trimming pared 3 bases from V and 1 base from J, leaving 13 bases between. CDR3 protein: CAISDSGGGSYNSPLHF. The CDR3 DNA sequence: TGTGCCATCAGTGATTCTGGGGGTGGATCCTATAATTCACCCCTCCACTTT.

The chain is built from TRBV15 and TRBJ1-3; a possible D gene is TRBD1 (6 bases). This CDR3 region has 15 residues. Trimming stripped 5 bases from V and 2 bases from J, with 13 bases between. CDR1 and CDR2 (germline): LNHNV, YYDKDF (reference sequence). The CDR3 DNA follows: TGTGCCACCAGCGGACAAGCAGGGGCTGGAAACACCATATATTTT. Translating it yields CATSGQAGAGNTIYF.

CDR3 nucleotide sequence: TGTGCCAGCAGCTCTGGGCCGGGACTAGCGGGGAACACCGGGGAGCTGTTTTTT. The encoded protein is CASSSGPGLAGNTGELFF. This chain joins TRBV9 and TRBJ2-2; TRBD2 agrees at 12 bases. The V gene's germline CDR1 is SGDLS and CDR2 YYNGEE. The CDR3 totals 18 residues. After removal of 4 bases from V and 1 base from J, the junction contained 8 bases not matched to a gene.

This clone appeared once. The gene calls are TRBV29-1 and TRBJ2-1; D unresolved. CDR1 is SQVTM and CDR2 is ANQGSEA in the germline V gene. The ends were cut back, 4 bases at V and 7 bases at J, with 8 bases in the middle. This CDR3 comprises 11 residues. The CDR3 nucleotides read TGCAGCGTTGGGTCAGGAAATGAGCAGTTCTTC. Encoded protein: CSVGSGNEQFF.

This clone showed up just once. This sequence joins TRBV5-6 and TRBJ2-1; TRBD2 agrees at 9 bases. Germline CDR1 SGHDT, CDR2 YYEEEE. The CDR3 has 15 residues. Losses at the gene ends were 2 bases for V and 7 bases for J; bases not matched to a gene: 7. The CDR3 sequence: CASSLSGRPWNEQFF. CDR3 bases: TGTGCCAGCAGCTTAAGCGGGAGGCCCTGGAATGAGCAGTTCTTC. Supplemented by reference TRBV5-6 and TRBJ2-1, the full variable domain reads DAGVTQSPTHLIKTRGQQVTLRCSPKSGHDTVSWYQQALGQGPQFIFQYYEEEERQRGNFPDRFSGHQFPNYSSELNVNALLLGDSALYLCASSLSGRPWNEQFFGPGTRLTVL.

This chain links TRBV7-9 with TRBJ2-1, with TRBD1 matching over 9 bases. CDR1 is SEHNR, CDR2 FQNEAQ, per germline (reference sequence). This CDR3 is 15 amino acids long. Losses at the gene ends were 5 bases for V and 8 bases for J; bases not matched to a gene: 10. The chain's CDR3 is CASSTPGQGDDEQFF. The DNA for the CDR3 is TGTGCCAGCAGCACCCCGGGACAGGGTGACGATGAGCAGTTCTTC.

V usage is TRBV9 and J usage is TRBJ2-6; 7 bases match TRBD1. Germline CDR1 SGDLS, CDR2 YYNGEE. The CDR3 sequence is 18 residues long. Losses at the gene ends were 1 base for V and 4 bases for J; bases not matched to a gene: 11. The CDR3 DNA reads TGTGCCAGCAGCGTAAACTTCCTACAGGGGTCAGGGGCCAACGTCCTGACTTTC. Its protein is CASSVNFLQGSGANVLTF.

V is TRBV11-3 and J is TRBJ2-1; no firm D call. Trimming took off 6 bases at V and 4 bases at J, with 4 bases between the two ends. CDR3 length equals 11 residues. Germline CDR1 is SGHNT and CDR2 is YENEEA. Here the CDR3 DNA reads TGTGCCAGCAGTCAATACAATGAGCAGTTCTTC. It encodes CASSQYNEQFF.

The gene calls are TRBV6-1 and TRBJ2-1, with 15 bases aligning to TRBD2. CDR1 is MNHNS and CDR2 is SASEGT in the germline V gene. The CDR3 totals 15 residues. The V and J ends lost 7 bases and 7 bases, in that order; junction bases with no gene match: 5. The CDR3 sequence: CASKTGTSGRNEQFF. Written as DNA, the CDR3 is TGTGCCAGCAAGACCGGGACTAGCGGGAGGAATGAGCAGTTCTTC.

The genes are TRBV7-9 and TRBJ2-7, with 9 positions matching TRBD1. V dropped 6 bases and J dropped 6; count of bases not matched to a gene: 3. The CDR3 contains 12 residues. Germline CDR1 reads SEHNR; CDR2 reads FQNEAQ (reference sequence). CDR3 coding DNA: TGTGCCAGCAGTCGGGACAGGGTCGAGCAGTACTTC. This translates into CASSRDRVEQYF.